The entry below describes one TCR beta chain. The data were produced by immunoSEQ multiplex PCR, yet TCRdb's version contains in-frame clones alone and is incomplete. Of about 360,000 clones listed, 88% are singletons. This sample was taken from a study of blood T cell repertoires in COVID-19. For the study at large: The United States, Italy and Spain provided the acute and convalescent COVID-19 samples. T cells, B-cell-depleted T cells, or PBMCs supplied cDNA or gDNA.

This CDR3 is 15 amino acids long. Germline assignment: CDR1 GTSNPN and CDR2 SVGIG (reference sequence). V lost 0 bases and J lost 4; bases outside the gene matches: 9. The receptor comes from a woman between 40 and 55 years old with acute COVID-19. Sequences were obtained from PBMCs or T cells enriched from blood (not recorded which). The chain joins TRBV30 to TRBJ2-7, with 7 bases fitting TRBD2. CDR3 amino acids: CAWSVQRRTRYEQYF. CDR3 sequence (DNA): TGTGCCTGGAGTGTACAACGTAGGACTAGGTACGAGCAGTACTTC.